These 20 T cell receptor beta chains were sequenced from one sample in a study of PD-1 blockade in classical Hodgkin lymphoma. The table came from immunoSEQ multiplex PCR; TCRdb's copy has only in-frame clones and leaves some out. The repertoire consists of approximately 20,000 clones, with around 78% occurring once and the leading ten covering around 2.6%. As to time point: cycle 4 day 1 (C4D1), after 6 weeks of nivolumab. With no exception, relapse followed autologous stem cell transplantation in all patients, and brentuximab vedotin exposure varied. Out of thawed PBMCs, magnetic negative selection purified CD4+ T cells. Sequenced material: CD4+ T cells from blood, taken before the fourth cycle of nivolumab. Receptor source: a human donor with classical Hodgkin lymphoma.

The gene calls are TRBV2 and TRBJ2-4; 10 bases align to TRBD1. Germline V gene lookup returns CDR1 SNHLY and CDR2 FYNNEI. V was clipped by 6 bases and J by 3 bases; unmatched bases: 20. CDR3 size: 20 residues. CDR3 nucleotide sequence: TGTGCCAGCAGCCCATCCCCCCTGGGGACAGGGGTGTTGGGCAAAAACATTCAGTACTTC. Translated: CASSPSPLGTGVLGKNIQYF.

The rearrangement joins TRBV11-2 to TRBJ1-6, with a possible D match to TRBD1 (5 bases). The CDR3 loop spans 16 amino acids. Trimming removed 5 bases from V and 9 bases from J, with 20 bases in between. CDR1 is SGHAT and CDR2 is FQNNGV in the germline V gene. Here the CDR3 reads CASSPMGVFTGSPLHF. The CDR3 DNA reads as TGTGCCAGCAGCCCCATGGGGGTGTTTACCGGTTCACCCCTCCACTTT.

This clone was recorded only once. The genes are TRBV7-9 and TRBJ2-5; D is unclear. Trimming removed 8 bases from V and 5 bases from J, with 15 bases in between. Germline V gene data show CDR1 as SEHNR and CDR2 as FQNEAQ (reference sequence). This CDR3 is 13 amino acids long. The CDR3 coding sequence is TGTGCCAGCGGTTCGGATTCCCGGGAGACCCAGTACTTC. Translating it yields CASGSDSRETQYF. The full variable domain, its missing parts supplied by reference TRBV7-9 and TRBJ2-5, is DTGVSQNPRHKITKRGQNVTFRCDPISEHNRLYWYRQTLGQGPEFLTYFQNEAQLEKSRLLSDRFSAERPKGSFSTLEIQRTEQGDSAMYLCASGSDSRETQYFGPGTRLLVL.

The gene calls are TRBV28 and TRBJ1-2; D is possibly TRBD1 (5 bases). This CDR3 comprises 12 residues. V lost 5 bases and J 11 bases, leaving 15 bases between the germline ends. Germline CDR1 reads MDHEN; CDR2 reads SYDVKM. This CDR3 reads CASSVRGGLYTF. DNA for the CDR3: TGTGCCAGCAGTGTTAGGGGAGGGTTGTACACCTTC.

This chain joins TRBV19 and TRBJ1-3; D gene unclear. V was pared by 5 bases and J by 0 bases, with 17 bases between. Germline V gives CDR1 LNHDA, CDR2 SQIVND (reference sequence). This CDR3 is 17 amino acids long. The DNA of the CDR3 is TGTGCCAGTAGTCTTGACGGAGGCCTTTTCTCTGGAAACACCATATATTTT. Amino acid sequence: CASSLDGGLFSGNTIYF.

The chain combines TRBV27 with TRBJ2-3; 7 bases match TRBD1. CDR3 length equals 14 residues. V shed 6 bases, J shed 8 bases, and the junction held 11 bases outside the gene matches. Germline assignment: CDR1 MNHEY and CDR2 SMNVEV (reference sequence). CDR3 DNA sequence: TGTGCCAGCAGATTAGGGACGACAGGGACTACGCAGTATTTT. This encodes CASRLGTTGTTQYF.

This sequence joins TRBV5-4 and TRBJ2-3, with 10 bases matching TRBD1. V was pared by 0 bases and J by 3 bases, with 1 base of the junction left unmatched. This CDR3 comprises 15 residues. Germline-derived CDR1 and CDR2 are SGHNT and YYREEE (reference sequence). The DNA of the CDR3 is TGTGCCAGCAGCTTGGGGACAGGGGGGACAGATACGCAGTATTTT. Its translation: CASSLGTGGTDTQYF.

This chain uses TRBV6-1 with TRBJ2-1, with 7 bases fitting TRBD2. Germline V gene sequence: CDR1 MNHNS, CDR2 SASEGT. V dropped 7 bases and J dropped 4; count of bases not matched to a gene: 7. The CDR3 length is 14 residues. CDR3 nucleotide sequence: TGTGCCAGCAAAGCGGGACGCGGATACAATGAGCAGTTCTTC. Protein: CASKAGRGYNEQFF.

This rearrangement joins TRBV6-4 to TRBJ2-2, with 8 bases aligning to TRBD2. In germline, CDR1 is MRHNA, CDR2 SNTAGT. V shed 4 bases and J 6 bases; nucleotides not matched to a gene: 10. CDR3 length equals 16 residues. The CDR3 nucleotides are TGTGCCAGCAGTGGAAAACTAGCGGTGAATTCCGGGGAGCTGTTTTTT. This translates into CASSGKLAVNSGELFF.

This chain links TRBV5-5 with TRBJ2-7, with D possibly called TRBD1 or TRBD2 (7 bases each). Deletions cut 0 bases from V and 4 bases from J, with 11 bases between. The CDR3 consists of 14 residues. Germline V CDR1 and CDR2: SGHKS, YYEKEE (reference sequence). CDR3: CASSLVQGGYEQYF. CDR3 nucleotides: TGTGCCAGCAGCTTGGTTCAGGGGGGGTACGAGCAGTACTTC.

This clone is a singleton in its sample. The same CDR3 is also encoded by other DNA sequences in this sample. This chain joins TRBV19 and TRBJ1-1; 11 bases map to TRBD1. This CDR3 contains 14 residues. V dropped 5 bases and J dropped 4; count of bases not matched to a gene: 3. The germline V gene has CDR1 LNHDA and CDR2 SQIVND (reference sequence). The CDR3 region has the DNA TGTGCCAGTAGTTCCGGGACAGGGGGCACTGAAGCTTTCTTT. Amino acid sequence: CASSSGTGGTEAFF.

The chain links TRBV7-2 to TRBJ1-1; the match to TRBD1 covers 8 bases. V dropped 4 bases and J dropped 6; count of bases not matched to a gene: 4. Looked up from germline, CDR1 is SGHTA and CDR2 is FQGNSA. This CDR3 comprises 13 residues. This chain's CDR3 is CASSWTGLAEAFF. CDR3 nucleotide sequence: TGTGCCAGCAGCTGGACAGGGTTGGCTGAAGCTTTCTTT.

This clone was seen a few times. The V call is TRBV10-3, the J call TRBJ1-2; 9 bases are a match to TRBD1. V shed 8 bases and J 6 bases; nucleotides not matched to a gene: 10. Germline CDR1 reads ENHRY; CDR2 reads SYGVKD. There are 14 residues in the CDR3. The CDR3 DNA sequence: TGTGCCATCGGCAGGACAGGGGACATAGATGGCTACACCTTC. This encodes CAIGRTGDIDGYTF.

CDR3 loop: CASSTRAPTGNQPQHF. CDR3 in DNA: TGTGCCAGTAGTACCAGGGCCCCCACGGGGAACCAGCCCCAGCATTTT. This chain uses TRBV19 with TRBJ1-5, with D tentatively TRBD1 (5 bases). Trimming took 4 bases from V and 7 from J, leaving 20 bases between them. Germline values: CDR1 LNHDA, CDR2 SQIVND (reference sequence). There are 16 residues in the CDR3.

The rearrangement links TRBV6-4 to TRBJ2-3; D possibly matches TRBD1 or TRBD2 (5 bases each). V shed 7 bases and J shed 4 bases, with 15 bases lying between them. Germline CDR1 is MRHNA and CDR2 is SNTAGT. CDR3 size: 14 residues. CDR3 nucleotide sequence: TGTGCCAGCAAGGTTGACCGGGGCGCAGATACGCAGTATTTT. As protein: CASKVDRGADTQYF.

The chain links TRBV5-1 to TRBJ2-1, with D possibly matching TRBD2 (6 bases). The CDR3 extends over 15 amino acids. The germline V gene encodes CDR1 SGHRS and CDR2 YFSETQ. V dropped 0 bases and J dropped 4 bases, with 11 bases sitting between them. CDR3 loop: CASSLVAGSYNEQFF. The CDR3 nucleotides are TGCGCCAGCAGCTTGGTGGCGGGAAGTTACAATGAGCAGTTCTTC.

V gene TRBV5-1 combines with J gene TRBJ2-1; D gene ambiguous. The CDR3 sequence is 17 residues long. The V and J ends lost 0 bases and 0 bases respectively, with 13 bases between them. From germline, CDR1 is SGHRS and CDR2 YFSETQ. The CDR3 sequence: CASSLGLATSSYNEQFF. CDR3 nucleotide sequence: TGCGCCAGCAGCTTGGGTCTGGCGACAAGCTCCTACAATGAGCAGTTCTTC.

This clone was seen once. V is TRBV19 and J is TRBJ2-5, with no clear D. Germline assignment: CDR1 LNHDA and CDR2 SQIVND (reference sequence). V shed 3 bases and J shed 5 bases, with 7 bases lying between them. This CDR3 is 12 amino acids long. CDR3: CASSMAAETQYF. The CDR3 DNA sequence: TGTGCCAGTAGTATGGCGGCGGAGACCCAGTACTTC.

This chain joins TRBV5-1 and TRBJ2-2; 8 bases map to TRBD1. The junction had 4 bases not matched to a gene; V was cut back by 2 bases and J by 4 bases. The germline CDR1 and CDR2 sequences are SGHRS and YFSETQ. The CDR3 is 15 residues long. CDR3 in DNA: TGCGCCAGCAGCTTACAGACAGGGGCCACCGGGGAGCTGTTTTTT. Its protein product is CASSLQTGATGELFF.

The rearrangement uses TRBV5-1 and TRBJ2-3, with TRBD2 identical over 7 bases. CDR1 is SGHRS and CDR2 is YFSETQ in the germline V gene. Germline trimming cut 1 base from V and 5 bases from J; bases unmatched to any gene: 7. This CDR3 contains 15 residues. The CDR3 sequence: CASSLNAGAGDTQYF. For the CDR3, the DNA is TGCGCCAGCAGCTTGAATGCGGGAGCAGGAGATACGCAGTATTTT.